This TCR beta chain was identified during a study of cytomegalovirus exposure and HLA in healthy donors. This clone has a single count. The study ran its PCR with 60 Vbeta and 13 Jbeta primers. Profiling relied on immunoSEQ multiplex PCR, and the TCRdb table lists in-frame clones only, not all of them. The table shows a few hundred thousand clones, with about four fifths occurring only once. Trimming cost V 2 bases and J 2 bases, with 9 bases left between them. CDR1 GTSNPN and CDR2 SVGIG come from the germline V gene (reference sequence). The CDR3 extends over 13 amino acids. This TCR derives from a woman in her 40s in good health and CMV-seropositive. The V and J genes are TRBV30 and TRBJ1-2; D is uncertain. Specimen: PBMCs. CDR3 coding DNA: TGTGCCTGGAGTCTAGACTTAAACTATGGCTACACCTTC. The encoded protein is CAWSLDLNYGYTF. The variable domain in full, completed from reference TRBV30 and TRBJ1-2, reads SQTIHQWPATLVQPVGSPLSLECTVEGTSNPNLYWYRQAAGRGLQLLFYSVGIGQISSEVPQNLSASRPQDRQFILSSKKLLLSDSGFYLCAWSLDLNYGYTFGSGTRLTVV.